The clone carrying this T cell receptor beta chain appeared many times. As yet, its antigen is unknown. The data were obtained in a study of T cell repertoires in cytomegalovirus infection. Study information: Indications of both CMV infection and matching HLA type were provided by public TCR beta signatures.

Germline V gene lookup returns CDR1 ENHRY and CDR2 SYGVKD. V was trimmed by 6 bases and J by 7 bases, leaving 19 bases between them. This CDR3 spans 14 amino acids. TCRdb used MiXCR to reprocess the reads, holding one entry per CDR3 protein. The table lists about 110,000 distinct CDR3 sequences, 9.5% to 13% of them singletons, with 25% to 40% in the top ten. Study-wide points: CMV-specific TCR beta clonotypes restricted by HLA-C were the ones dominating the ex vivo response. The cumulative frequency of public TCR beta families distinguished individuals who carried CMV together with the relevant HLA.

Material: PBMCs, sequenced either directly or after in vitro stimulation (not recorded which). This chain connects TRBV10-3 to TRBJ2-7; tentative D call: TRBD1 (6 bases). This TCR came from a human donor in good health (CMV status not recorded). Some clones in this sample may be carry-over from other donors' samples. CDR3 amino acids: CAISGTIGTREQYF. Written as DNA, the CDR3 is TGTGCCATCAGCGGGACAATAGGAACTAGAGAGCAGTACTTC.